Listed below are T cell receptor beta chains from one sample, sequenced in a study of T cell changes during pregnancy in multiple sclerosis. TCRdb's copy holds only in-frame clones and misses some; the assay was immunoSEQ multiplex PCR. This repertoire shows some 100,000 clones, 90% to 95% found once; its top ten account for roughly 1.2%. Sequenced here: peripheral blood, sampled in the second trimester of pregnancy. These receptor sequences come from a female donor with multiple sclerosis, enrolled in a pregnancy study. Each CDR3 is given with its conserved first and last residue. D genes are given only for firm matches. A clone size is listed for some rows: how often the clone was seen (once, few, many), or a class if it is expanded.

TGTGCCAGTAGTACGACAGGCGTGAGTACCGGGGAGCTGTTTTTT	CASSTTGVSTGELFF	TRBJ2-2	.	TRBV19	.
TGTGCCAGCTCACCGACTTCGGGAGGGAGAGGTACAGATACGCAGTATTTT	CASSPTSGGRGTDTQYF	TRBJ2-3	.	TRBV18	TRBD2
TGCAGCGTTGGTGGCAGACAAAAAAACATTCAGTACTTC	CSVGGRQKNIQYF	TRBJ2-4	.	TRBV29-1	.
TGTGCCAGCAGTGCTCGGACTAGCGGGGGTTCCGGGGAGCTGTTTTTT	CASSARTSGGSGELFF	TRBJ2-2	once	TRBV2	TRBD2
TGTGCCAGCAGCTCTTTAGACGGGAGCACTGAAGCTTTCTTT	CASSSLDGSTEAFF	TRBJ1-1	.	TRBV7-2	.
TGTGCCAGCAGCTGGACTAGCGGGAGACGGTCCTACGAGCAGTACTTC	CASSWTSGRRSYEQYF	TRBJ2-7	.	TRBV7-2	TRBD2
TGTGCCGAGGCCCCAACGGGGGGACACTATGGCTACACCTTC	CAEAPTGGHYGYTF	TRBJ1-2	.	TRBV5-3	.
TGTGCCAGCAGTTTAGCCGGACAGGGTAACTATGGCTACACCTTC	CASSLAGQGNYGYTF	TRBJ1-2	.	TRBV27	TRBD1
TGTGCCAGCAGCCAAGATCCGGCTAGCGCCTTCTACGAGCAGTACTTC	CASSQDPASAFYEQYF	TRBJ2-7	.	TRBV4-2	.
TGTGCCATCAGTGTAGCGGGAGATTTCGAGCAGTACTTC	CAISVAGDFEQYF	TRBJ2-7	once	TRBV10-3	TRBD2
TGTGCCAGCAGCTTCCGGACAGGGGAAGCTTTCTTT	CASSFRTGEAFF	TRBJ1-1	.	TRBV5-6	TRBD1
TGTGCCAGCAGCCCCCAAGCGGCAGACGGGGAGCTGTTTTTT	CASSPQAADGELFF	TRBJ2-2	.	TRBV9	.
TGTGCCAGCAGCACCGGGACAGGGATCAATGAGCAGTTCTTC	CASSTGTGINEQFF	TRBJ2-1	.	TRBV5-4	TRBD1
TGTGCCAGCAGCAAAGGGACAGCGAACTCCCTAAGGGGAGAGACCCAGTACTTC	CASSKGTANSLRGETQYF	TRBJ2-5	.	TRBV7-7	TRBD1
TGTGCCAGCGGGAGACAGGGGGCGGAATATTTCACTGAAGCTTTCTTT	CASGRQGAEYFTEAFF	TRBJ1-1	.	TRBV27	TRBD1
TGTGCCAGCAGTGAAACGAGGGCCTCTGGGAATTCACCCCTCCACTTT	CASSETRASGNSPLHF	TRBJ1-6	.	TRBV25-1	.
TGTGCCAGCAGTTACTCAGGGGGAAGGGGCACAGATACGCAGTATTTT	CASSYSGGRGTDTQYF	TRBJ2-3	.	TRBV6-6	.
TGTGCCTGGAGCACCGGGACAGGGGGTACGGATCAGCCCCAGCATTTT	CAWSTGTGGTDQPQHF	TRBJ1-5	.	TRBV30	TRBD1
TGTGCCAGCAACTCCCCCGGGACAGGGAAAGGTACGCAGTATTTT	CASNSPGTGKGTQYF	TRBJ2-3	.	TRBV28	TRBD1
TGTGCCTGGAGACGGACAGGGAGGGATGAAAAACTGTTTTTT	CAWRRTGRDEKLFF	TRBJ1-4	.	TRBV30	TRBD1
TGTGCCAGCAGAATAGAACCGAACACTGAAGCTTTCTTT	CASRIEPNTEAFF	TRBJ1-1	few	TRBV2	.
TGTGCCAGCAGCTCCGAACTAGCGGGAGCCTACAATGAGCAGTTCTTC	CASSSELAGAYNEQFF	TRBJ2-1	.	TRBV7-2	TRBD2